The clone carrying this TCR beta chain was detected a few times. Trimming cost V 0 bases and J 4 bases; bases outside gene matches: 1. The germline CDR1 and CDR2 sequences are SGHDT and YYEEEE. The CDR3 is made up of 15 amino acids. The authors built bulk TCR libraries by previously described methods with listed TCR primers. TCRdb analysed the PCR reads with MiXCR anew, one entry per CDR3 protein. The sample carries roughly 300,000 distinct CDR3 sequences, 24% recorded once. The data belong to a study of molecular identifiers for immune sequencing clone quantification. The receptor comes from a human donor in good health. Some libraries in this study had Jurkat cell RNA spiked in. The chain combines TRBV5-6 with TRBJ2-5, with 12 bases matching TRBD1. Sequenced: naive CD8+ T cells from blood, with Jurkat cell RNA spiked in. Subset meaning: FACS-sorted CD8+CD4-CCR7+CD45RA+ naive T cells. CDR3 region: CASSLGDRGPETQYF. As DNA, the CDR3 is TGTGCCAGCAGCTTGGGGGACAGGGGGCCAGAGACCCAGTACTTC.